The table lists the clone carrying this TCR beta chain with many counts. Unique molecular identifiers (one per individual cDNA molecule) were attached. TCRdb re-called the 5' RACE reads with MiXCR, one entry per CDR3 protein. The sample holds 40,000 to 55,000 distinct CDR3 sequences; approximately 13% are singletons and the top ten take roughly a tenth. These data belong to a study of early T cells in non-severe SARS-CoV-2 infection. Per germline, CDR1 LNHDA and CDR2 SQIVND (reference sequence). This CDR3 is 13 amino acids long. V was trimmed by 8 bases and J by 1 base, leaving 11 bases between them. The sequence was obtained from an adult who was a healthcare worker with PCR-confirmed SARS-CoV-2 infection or an uninfected control (not recorded which). Sequences were obtained from whole blood. The V call is TRBV19, the J call TRBJ1-1; perhaps TRBD1 as D (5 bases). The CDR3 is CASAWGQNTEAFF. The CDR3 bases are TGTGCCAGTGCTTGGGGCCAGAACACTGAAGCTTTCTTT.